The 9 T cell receptor beta chains listed next were all sequenced from one sample in a study of CD8 T cells in ankylosing spondylitis. Findings and limits, study-wide: What appeared characteristic of ankylosing spondylitis blood was a TCR beta motif of fewer than ten highly homologous variants.

TCRdb re-called the 5' RACE reads through MiXCR, storing one row per CDR3 protein. The table lists some 330,000 distinct CDR3 sequences, under 8.5% of them singletons. No antigen is known for these receptors. The sequencing sample was made of blood, either unsorted or a sorted T cell fraction (not recorded which). These receptors were collected from a male donor with ankylosing spondylitis.

This clonotype was counted a few times. J is TRBJ2-7 and V is TRBV6-2 or TRBV6-3; TRBD2 matches at 10 bases. Germline V gene data show CDR1 as MNHEY and CDR2 as SVGEGT. The V gene end was trimmed by 0 bases and the J gene end by 6 bases; junction bases not matched to a gene: 11. This CDR3 comprises 17 residues. In DNA, the CDR3 is TGTGCCAGCAGTTACTCGTCTTTCGGAGCGGGAGGGGGCGAGCAGTACTTC. Translation: CASSYSSFGAGGGEQYF.

The table lists this clonotype with a few counts. V usage is TRBV7-3 and J usage is TRBJ2-1; D may be TRBD2 (5 bases). V dropped 5 bases and J dropped 7 bases, with 12 bases sitting between them. The CDR3 covers 13 residues. CDR1 and CDR2 from the germline V gene are SGHTA and FQGTGA. In DNA, the CDR3 is TGTGCCAGCAGCGTCATGGGAGTGAATGAGCAGTTCTTC. Amino acid sequence: CASSVMGVNEQFF.

The rearrangement joins TRBV15 to TRBJ2-1; a weak D match, TRBD1 (5 bases). The germline V gene encodes CDR1 LNHNV and CDR2 YYDKDF (reference sequence). The CDR3 length is 13 residues. V lost 0 bases, J lost 7 bases, and 7 bases lay in between. The CDR3 DNA follows: TGTGCCACCAGCAGAGATCCAGGGAATGAGCAGTTCTTC. Protein: CATSRDPGNEQFF.

CDR3 amino acids: CASSFGQRNYGYTF. CDR3 DNA: TGCGCCAGCAGCTTCGGTCAGAGAAACTATGGCTACACCTTC. The chain combines TRBV5-1 with TRBJ1-2; D gene ambiguous. CDR3 size: 14 residues. CDR1 is SGHRS and CDR2 is YFSETQ in the germline V gene. The V and J ends lost 2 bases and 2 bases respectively, with 10 bases between them. Full variable domain (missing parts from reference TRBV5-1 and TRBJ1-2): KAGVTQTPRYLIKTRGQQVTLSCSPISGHRSVSWYQQTPGQGLQFLFEYFSETQRNKGNFPGRFSGRQFSNSRSEMNVSTLELGDSALYLCASSFGQRNYGYTFGSGTRLTVV.

V gene TRBV28 combines with J gene TRBJ2-3; D is possibly TRBD2 (5 bases). Trimming shortened V by 2 bases and J by 2 bases, and 11 bases separated the two germline ends. CDR3 length: 15 amino acids. Germline V lookup: CDR1 MDHEN, CDR2 SYDVKM. In nucleotides, the CDR3 is TGTGCCAGCAGTTTACCCCCGGGATTCACAGATACGCAGTATTTT. Its translation: CASSLPPGFTDTQYF.

A few counts support this clonotype. CDR3 nucleotide sequence: TGTGCCAGCAGTTTATTAAAAAACATTCAGTACTTC. It codes for CASSLLKNIQYF. The genes are TRBV12-3 or TRBV12-4 and TRBJ2-4; no reliable D call. Trimming cost V 2 bases and J 4 bases, with 3 bases left between them. This CDR3 has 12 amino acids.

The rearrangement uses TRBV7-7 and TRBJ1-6; weak D call: TRBD1 (5 bases). V lost 2 bases to trimming and J lost 3 bases, with 14 bases between them. The germline gives CDR1 SSHAT, CDR2 FNYEAQ (reference sequence). The CDR3 has 17 amino acids. The CDR3 nucleotides are TGTGCCAGCAGCTTACGGCCCCCCGGACACTATAATTCACCCCTCCACTTT. Amino acids: CASSLRPPGHYNSPLHF.

A few counts support this clonotype. This chain uses TRBV7-3 with TRBJ2-3; tentative D call: TRBD1 (7 bases). The CDR3 totals 16 residues. The V and J ends lost 0 bases and 2 bases respectively, with 12 bases between them. Germline V gives CDR1 SGHTA, CDR2 FQGTGA. CDR3 coding DNA: TGTGCCAGCAGCTTAACGGGGGGACAGCTCACAGATACGCAGTATTTT. Translation gives CASSLTGGQLTDTQYF.

J is TRBJ1-5 and V is TRBV20-1, with unresolved D. Trimming took 3 bases from V and 1 from J, leaving 4 bases between them. This CDR3 is 12 amino acids long. The germline V gene encodes CDR1 DFQATT and CDR2 SNEGSKA (reference sequence). CDR3 in DNA: TGCAGTGCTAGTGACAGCAATCAGCCCCAGCATTTT. Its protein product is CSASDSNQPQHF.